The source of this T cell receptor beta chain is a study of T cells in Graves' hyperthyroidism and ophthalmopathy. From RNA transcripts, TCR beta CDR3 regions were amplified. The HTBI primer set was used in a first-round RT-PCR of the TCR CDR3. In TCRdb, the multiplex PCR reads were re-called with MiXCR into one record per CDR3 protein. The table shows over 300,000 distinct CDR3 sequences, with around 13% occurring only once. This clonotype was detected many times. Germline CDR1 is KGHDR and CDR2 is SFDVKD. The CDR3 is made up of 12 amino acids. The junction had 0 bases not matched to a gene; V was cut back by 9 bases and J by 2 bases.

Sequenced material: blood. The chain joins TRBV24-1 to TRBJ1-5, with 7 bases matching TRBD1. This receptor was identified in a woman aged 55 to 70 with Graves' hyperthyroidism. CDR3 DNA: TGTGCCACCGGACAGGGCAATCAGCCCCAGCATTTT. It codes for CATGQGNQPQHF.